The text below deals with one T cell receptor beta chain. The antigen remains undetermined. These data originate in a study of cytomegalovirus exposure and HLA in healthy donors. The wider study: Drawn from HLA-typed donors, about 85 million unique TCRs were held in an early data release. Findings and limits, study-wide: A later analysis appeared to link common viral pathogens to several of the most significant clusters.

The PCR used 60 Vbeta and 13 Jbeta primers. Sequenced by immunoSEQ multiplex PCR; TCRdb stores in-frame clones only, minus some. The table lists roughly 150,000 clones, roughly 80% of them singletons. CDR1 and CDR2 (germline): MDHEN, SYDVKM. V lost 5 bases and J lost 4; bases outside the gene matches: 10. The CDR3 covers 15 residues. These donors, healthy bone marrow donors, were studied. Sequencing input: PBMCs. J is TRBJ1-2 and V is TRBV28, with TRBD1 matching 7 bases. The TCR sequence derives from a woman aged 40 to 50 in good health and CMV-seropositive. CDR3: CASSPPRTGAYGYTF. CDR3 nucleotides: TGTGCCAGCAGTCCCCCCAGAACAGGGGCCTATGGCTACACCTTC.